The 18 T cell receptor beta chains given below trace back to one sample, sequenced in a study of blood T cell repertoires in COVID-19 (dated by TCRdb to between 2020 and 2021). Library preparation employed the immunoSEQ multiplex PCR assay. Sourced from immuneACCESS, this table was stored by TCRdb with only in-frame sequences that have V and J called. A share of the clones is absent; for the studies checked, an unresolved V gene accounts for under half, and the remainder has no known explanation. Across this sample there are roughly 99,000 clones, with about 91% seen only once. The ten top clones hold about 1.9% of the sample. The sample comprised peripheral blood. These receptors were taken from a middle-aged man with COVID-19, enrolled during active disease.

V gene TRBV27 combines with J gene TRBJ2-1; 9 bases are a match to TRBD2. V gave up 3 bases and J gave up 7 bases; unmatched junction bases: 7. This CDR3 has 15 residues. Germline CDR1 MNHEY, CDR2 SMNVEV (reference sequence). CDR3 nucleotide sequence: TGTGCCAGCAGTTTGGGGGCGGGGGGGCTAAATGAGCAGTTCTTC. Encoded protein: CASSLGAGGLNEQFF.

CDR3 loop: CASSLRGGEYNEQFF. The CDR3 coding sequence is TGTGCCAGCAGCTTAAGGGGCGGGGAGTACAATGAGCAGTTCTTC. The chain recombines TRBV11-1 with TRBJ2-1, with TRBD2 as a possible D gene (6 bases). CDR3 length: 15 residues. V lost 2 bases and J lost 4, with 12 bases in between. CDR1 is SGHAT and CDR2 is FQDESV in the germline V gene (reference sequence).

This CDR3 is CASSLDGRAGNTEAFF. Here the CDR3 DNA reads TGTGCCAGCAGCTTAGATGGGAGGGCCGGGAACACTGAAGCTTTCTTT. The chain uses TRBV7-9 and TRBJ1-1; no firm D call. CDR3 length equals 16 residues. Germline V gene lookup returns CDR1 SEHNR and CDR2 FQNEAQ (reference sequence). The V end lost 1 base, the J end lost 1 base, and 13 bases lay between the germline ends.

The gene calls are TRBV7-2 and TRBJ2-1; maybe TRBD2 (5 bases). V was shortened by 5 bases and J by 6 bases, with 11 bases between the two germline ends. Per germline, CDR1 SGHTA and CDR2 FQGNSA. There are 13 residues in the CDR3. For the CDR3, the DNA is TGTGCCAGCAGCCGAGGACTTCCCAATGAGCAGTTCTTC. Amino acids: CASSRGLPNEQFF.

The chain has TRBV5-4 and TRBJ2-7; 9 nucleotides match TRBD1. The junction had 11 bases not matched to a gene; V was cut back by 4 bases and J by 3 bases. CDR1 and CDR2 from the germline V gene are SGHNT and YYREEE (reference sequence). This CDR3 region has 16 residues. The CDR3 coding sequence is TGTGCCAGCAGCCAGTTACTGACAGGGGGAGACTACGAGCAGTACTTC. This codes for CASSQLLTGGDYEQYF. Looking up the rest from reference TRBV5-4 and TRBJ2-7 gives the full variable domain: ETGVTQSPTHLIKTRGQQVTLRCSSQSGHNTVSWYQQALGQGPQFIFQYYREEENGRGNFPPRFSGLQFPNYSSELNVNALELDDSALYLCASSQLLTGGDYEQYFGPGTRLTVT.

The rearrangement uses TRBV6-6 and TRBJ1-2, with TRBD1 identical over 8 bases. The CDR3 extends over 20 amino acids. Per the germline V gene, CDR1 is MNHNY and CDR2 is SVGAGI (reference sequence). Trimming cost V 5 bases and J 0 bases; bases outside gene matches: 20. CDR3 sequence: CASSQRGDRGPTSANYGYTF. The CDR3 nucleotides are TGTGCCAGCAGTCAAAGGGGCGACAGGGGACCCACCTCAGCTAACTATGGCTACACCTTC.

This rearrangement joins TRBV12-3 or TRBV12-4 to TRBJ1-2; 8 bases align to TRBD1. The CDR3 covers 12 residues. Germline trimming cut 3 bases from V and 14 bases from J; bases unmatched to any gene: 8. The CDR3: CASSFLGQVITF. The CDR3 nucleotides are TGTGCCAGCAGTTTTTTGGGACAGGTCATTACCTTC.

V is TRBV19 and J is TRBJ2-1; 8 positions match TRBD1. CDR1 and CDR2 (germline): LNHDA, SQIVND (reference sequence). This CDR3 is built from 15 residues. J lost 5 bases, V lost 9 bases, and 12 bases had no gene match. In nucleotides, the CDR3 is TGTGCCAGCCGAGCGGACAGGGCGAAGAACAATGAGCAGTTCTTC. This codes for CASRADRAKNNEQFF.

The chain joins TRBV24-1 to TRBJ1-5; D is unresolved. V lost 7 bases and J lost 2, with 5 bases in between. The germline gives CDR1 KGHDR, CDR2 SFDVKD. The CDR3 loop spans 12 amino acids. Here the CDR3 reads CATSQGNQPQHF. The DNA of the CDR3 is TGTGCCACCAGCCAGGGCAATCAGCCCCAGCATTTT.

The V and J genes are TRBV6-6 and TRBJ2-1, with a possible D match to TRBD1 (6 bases). The CDR3 has 15 amino acids. CDR1 MNHNY and CDR2 SVGAGI come from the germline V gene (reference sequence). V dropped 7 bases and J dropped 3 bases, with 16 bases sitting between them. CDR3 amino acids: CASITQGSFYNEQFF. The CDR3 coding sequence is TGTGCCAGCATCACTCAGGGGAGTTTCTACAATGAGCAGTTCTTC.

This rearrangement joins TRBV25-1 to TRBJ2-7; D is possibly TRBD1 (6 bases). The germline V gene has CDR1 MGHDK and CDR2 SYGVNS. The V end lost 4 bases, the J end lost 2 bases, and 12 bases lay between the germline ends. The CDR3 is made up of 14 amino acids. The CDR3 spells CASSGPRGPYEQYF. The DNA of the CDR3 is TGTGCCAGCAGTGGACCCAGGGGTCCCTACGAGCAGTACTTC.

The rearrangement joins TRBV7-8 to TRBJ1-6; 7 nucleotides line up with TRBD1. The V gene's germline CDR1 is SGHVS and CDR2 FQNEAQ. The V gene end was trimmed by 3 bases and the J gene end by 4 bases; junction bases not matched to a gene: 9. The CDR3 loop spans 17 amino acids. CDR3 sequence reads: CASSFRAGQTYNSPLHF. The CDR3 DNA reads TGTGCCAGCAGCTTTAGGGCGGGACAGACTTATAATTCACCCCTCCACTTT.

This chain connects TRBV19 to TRBJ1-5; 8 bases line up with TRBD1. V dropped 6 bases and J dropped 1; count of bases not matched to a gene: 5. Germline values: CDR1 LNHDA, CDR2 SQIVND (reference sequence). This CDR3 spans 15 amino acids. This CDR3 is CASRTGGRSNQPQHF. CDR3 DNA: TGTGCCAGTAGAACAGGGGGGAGAAGCAATCAGCCCCAGCATTTT.

This clone occurred once. J is TRBJ1-6 and V is TRBV7-3; D gene unclear. The CDR3 length is 14 residues. Germline CDR1 reads SGHTA; CDR2 reads FQGTGA. V lost 2 bases to trimming and J lost 5 bases, with 7 bases between them. The CDR3 reads CASSLPGNNSPLHF. The CDR3 DNA is TGTGCCAGCAGCTTACCGGGGAATAATTCACCCCTCCACTTT.

The rearrangement uses TRBV6-4 and TRBJ1-1, with D perhaps TRBD1 (5 bases). Germline-derived CDR1 and CDR2 are MRHNA and SNTAGT. CDR3 size: 14 residues. Between the trimmed V and J ends, which lost 6 bases and 1 base, there was a span of 12 bases. The CDR3 bases are TGTGCCAGCAGCACAGGATTACCGAACACTGAAGCTTTCTTT. Its protein is CASSTGLPNTEAFF.

This sequence joins TRBV7-6 and TRBJ2-1; 8 nucleotides match TRBD1. The CDR3 totals 19 residues. V dropped 4 bases and J dropped 3; count of bases not matched to a gene: 17. Germline CDR1 SGHVS, CDR2 FNYEAQ. The CDR3 coding sequence is TGTGCCAGCAGCTCAAAGGCGGCTAGACAGGGGTTCGGCTACAATGAGCAGTTCTTC. Translation gives CASSSKAARQGFGYNEQFF.

J is TRBJ2-3 and V is TRBV9, with D tentatively TRBD2 (7 bases). The CDR3 totals 15 residues. Trimming cost V 6 bases and J 2 bases, with 16 bases left between them. Germline V lookup: CDR1 SGDLS, CDR2 YYNGEE. CDR3 bases: TGTGCCAGCACATGGGGCGGGGGCCCCACAGATACGCAGTATTTT. Protein sequence: CASTWGGGPTDTQYF.

The chain joins TRBV29-1 to TRBJ2-1; 9 bases match TRBD2. The CDR3 length is 17 residues. Germline CDR1 and CDR2: SQVTM and ANQGSEA. V was pared by 7 bases and J by 3 bases, with 16 bases of the junction left unmatched. The DNA for the CDR3 is TGCAGCGCCCCCACCAACAAGCGGGGGGCCAACTACAATGAGCAGTTCTTC. Its translation is CSAPTNKRGANYNEQFF.